Listed below are T cell receptor beta chains from one sample, sequenced in a study of T cells after yellow fever vaccination. TCRdb reprocessed the 5' RACE reads via MiXCR and lists one record per CDR3 protein. The data contain 600,000 to 750,000 distinct CDR3 sequences, around 12% of them seen just once; the ten biggest clones take up more than 13%. The material sequenced was PBMCs, taken on the day of the yellow fever booster vaccination. These receptor sequences come from a man younger than 40 who received the YFV17D yellow fever vaccine. The CDR3 runs from the conserved cysteine through the conserved F or W. The order of the fields is clone size, V gene, J gene, D gene, CDR3 protein, CDR3 DNA. The D gene is left open where the match is weak. Expanded clones get a size class; other rows say once, few or many, or leave the size out.

clone size: few; V gene: TRBV24-1; J gene: TRBJ1-2; D gene: TRBD1; CDR3 protein: CATSDSPGQGREYGYTF; CDR3 DNA: TGTGCCACCAGTGATTCCCCTGGACAGGGGAGGGAATATGGCTACACCTTC
clone size: NA; V gene: TRBV6-2/TRBV6-3; J gene: TRBJ2-1; D gene: NA; CDR3 protein: CASSYGTRNNEQFF; CDR3 DNA: TGTGCCAGCAGTTACGGGACCCGAAACAATGAGCAGTTCTTC
clone size: NA; V gene: TRBV20-1; J gene: TRBJ2-1; D gene: NA; CDR3 protein: CSAPSGTNYNEQFF; CDR3 DNA: TGCAGTGCCCCCTCGGGGACCAACTACAATGAGCAGTTCTTC
clone size: few; V gene: TRBV20-1; J gene: TRBJ2-5; D gene: NA; CDR3 protein: CSARPRVTETQYF; CDR3 DNA: TGCAGTGCCAGGCCTAGGGTAACAGAGACCCAGTACTTC
clone size: many; V gene: TRBV7-2; J gene: TRBJ2-1; D gene: TRBD2; CDR3 protein: CASFKRGSYNEQFF; CDR3 DNA: TGTGCCAGCTTTAAGCGCGGGAGTTACAATGAGCAGTTCTTC
clone size: NA; V gene: TRBV5-4; J gene: TRBJ2-5; D gene: NA; CDR3 protein: CASSPLATTNQETQYF; CDR3 DNA: TGTGCCAGCAGTCCCCTAGCGACGACCAACCAAGAGACCCAGTACTTC
clone size: many; V gene: TRBV5-1; J gene: TRBJ2-7; D gene: TRBD1; CDR3 protein: CASSPGQDVNEQYF; CDR3 DNA: TGCGCCAGCAGCCCGGGACAGGACGTCAACGAGCAGTACTTC
clone size: NA; V gene: TRBV7-9; J gene: TRBJ2-7; D gene: TRBD1; CDR3 protein: CASSSSDRGLAYEQYF; CDR3 DNA: TGTGCCAGCAGCTCATCAGACAGGGGGCTAGCCTACGAGCAGTACTTC
clone size: NA; V gene: TRBV20-1; J gene: TRBJ2-7; D gene: NA; CDR3 protein: CSAPHLLAYEQYF; CDR3 DNA: TGCAGTGCTCCACACCTACTTGCCTACGAGCAGTACTTC
clone size: NA; V gene: TRBV29-1; J gene: TRBJ2-3; D gene: NA; CDR3 protein: CSVFWEGHFDTQYF; CDR3 DNA: TGCAGCGTTTTTTGGGAAGGACACTTCGATACGCAGTATTTT
clone size: many; V gene: TRBV12-3/TRBV12-4; J gene: TRBJ2-7; D gene: TRBD2; CDR3 protein: CASSPREGLYEQYF; CDR3 DNA: TGTGCCAGCAGTCCACGGGAGGGCCTCTACGAGCAGTACTTC
clone size: few; V gene: TRBV11-2; J gene: TRBJ1-1; D gene: NA; CDR3 protein: CASSFRLLGTEAFF; CDR3 DNA: TGTGCCAGCAGCTTCCGACTGCTTGGCACTGAAGCTTTCTTT
clone size: NA; V gene: TRBV28; J gene: TRBJ1-4; D gene: NA; CDR3 protein: CASSPDRFYEKLFF; CDR3 DNA: TGTGCCAGCAGCCCCGACAGGTTTTACGAAAAACTGTTTTTT
clone size: NA; V gene: TRBV20-1; J gene: TRBJ1-1; D gene: NA; CDR3 protein: CSARVGAGAFF; CDR3 DNA: TGCAGTGCTAGAGTGGGGGCTGGGGCTTTCTTT
clone size: few; V gene: TRBV5-1; J gene: TRBJ1-4; D gene: TRBD1; CDR3 protein: CASSFKGQVNEKLFF; CDR3 DNA: TGCGCCAGCAGCTTTAAGGGACAGGTTAATGAAAAACTGTTTTTT
clone size: few; V gene: TRBV7-7; J gene: TRBJ2-1; D gene: NA; CDR3 protein: CASSPFLFDEQFF; CDR3 DNA: TGTGCTAGCAGCCCATTCCTATTTGATGAGCAGTTCTTC
clone size: few; V gene: TRBV4-3; J gene: TRBJ2-5; D gene: TRBD2; CDR3 protein: CASSQGGPLKLAGGRETQYF; CDR3 DNA: TGCGCCAGCAGCCAAGGGGGCCCATTGAAACTAGCGGGAGGACGAGAGACCCAGTACTTC
clone size: NA; V gene: TRBV5-1; J gene: TRBJ2-1; D gene: NA; CDR3 protein: CASRYVLGDNEQFF; CDR3 DNA: TGCGCCAGCAGATACGTGCTCGGAGACAATGAGCAGTTCTTC
clone size: NA; V gene: TRBV20-1; J gene: TRBJ2-2; D gene: TRBD1; CDR3 protein: CSARPVDRGSFGELFF; CDR3 DNA: TGCAGTGCTAGACCCGTGGACAGGGGATCCTTCGGGGAGCTGTTTTTT
clone size: few; V gene: TRBV10-3; J gene: TRBJ2-5; D gene: TRBD1; CDR3 protein: CAISESIGTAGGTQYF; CDR3 DNA: TGTGCCATCAGTGAGTCGATCGGGACAGCCGGTGGGACCCAGTACTTC
clone size: NA; V gene: TRBV4-3; J gene: TRBJ2-7; D gene: NA; CDR3 protein: CASSPGLLASEQYF; CDR3 DNA: TGCGCCAGCAGCCCCGGCCTTCTAGCTAGCGAGCAGTACTTC
clone size: few; V gene: TRBV4-2; J gene: TRBJ2-3; D gene: TRBD2; CDR3 protein: CASSQGGTSGTDTQYF; CDR3 DNA: TGTGCCAGCAGCCAAGGTGGGACTAGCGGGACAGATACGCAGTATTTT
clone size: NA; V gene: TRBV5-4; J gene: TRBJ2-5; D gene: NA; CDR3 protein: CASSYASEYLETQYF; CDR3 DNA: TGTGCCAGCAGCTACGCTAGCGAGTACCTCGAGACCCAGTACTTC
clone size: few; V gene: TRBV4-3; J gene: TRBJ2-7; D gene: TRBD2; CDR3 protein: CASSQKVAGSYEQYF; CDR3 DNA: TGCGCCAGCAGCCAAAAGGTAGCGGGGTCCTACGAGCAGTACTTC
clone size: few; V gene: TRBV7-2; J gene: TRBJ2-7; D gene: NA; CDR3 protein: CASSLLKGPAEQYF; CDR3 DNA: TGTGCCAGCAGCTTATTGAAAGGTCCGGCCGAGCAGTACTTC
clone size: NA; V gene: TRBV20-1; J gene: TRBJ2-1; D gene: TRBD2; CDR3 protein: CSARTSGSYNEQFF; CDR3 DNA: TGCAGTGCTAGGACTAGCGGTTCCTACAATGAGCAGTTCTTC
clone size: NA; V gene: TRBV11-2; J gene: TRBJ2-5; D gene: TRBD2; CDR3 protein: CASSLDGLAGISKETQYF; CDR3 DNA: TGTGCCAGCAGCTTAGACGGCCTAGCGGGGATCTCGAAAGAGACCCAGTACTTC
clone size: few; V gene: TRBV29-1; J gene: TRBJ2-7; D gene: TRBD1; CDR3 protein: CSVLTRDSYEQYF; CDR3 DNA: TGCAGCGTTTTGACCCGGGACAGCTACGAGCAGTACTTC
clone size: NA; V gene: TRBV28; J gene: TRBJ2-3; D gene: NA; CDR3 protein: CASSYTSGTDTQYF; CDR3 DNA: TGTGCCAGCAGTTACACTAGTGGTACAGATACGCAGTATTTT
clone size: NA; V gene: TRBV6-2/TRBV6-3; J gene: TRBJ2-7; D gene: TRBD1; CDR3 protein: CASTRTGVSEQYF; CDR3 DNA: TGTGCCAGCACCCGGACAGGGGTGAGCGAGCAGTACTTC
clone size: NA; V gene: TRBV7-9; J gene: TRBJ2-2; D gene: NA; CDR3 protein: CASSPDEMGGELFF; CDR3 DNA: TGTGCCAGCAGCCCTGACGAGATGGGCGGGGAGCTGTTTTTT
clone size: NA; V gene: TRBV5-1; J gene: TRBJ2-3; D gene: TRBD2; CDR3 protein: CASSSGLSGSTDTQYF; CDR3 DNA: TGCGCCAGCAGCTCAGGACTTAGCGGGAGCACAGATACGCAGTATTTT
clone size: few; V gene: TRBV7-2; J gene: TRBJ2-1; D gene: TRBD2; CDR3 protein: CASRPALAGVRNEQFF; CDR3 DNA: TGTGCCAGCAGACCCGCCCTAGCGGGAGTTCGGAATGAGCAGTTCTTC
clone size: NA; V gene: TRBV19; J gene: TRBJ2-2; D gene: TRBD1; CDR3 protein: CASSWDSYTGELFF; CDR3 DNA: TGTGCCTCCTCCTGGGACAGCTACACCGGGGAGCTGTTTTTT
clone size: many; V gene: TRBV7-9; J gene: TRBJ1-1; D gene: NA; CDR3 protein: CASSQMNTEAFF; CDR3 DNA: TGTGCCAGCAGCCAAATGAACACTGAAGCTTTCTTT
clone size: few; V gene: TRBV7-2; J gene: TRBJ1-2; D gene: NA; CDR3 protein: CASSYDSYGYTF; CDR3 DNA: TGTGCCAGCAGCTATGACAGCTATGGCTACACCTTC
clone size: NA; V gene: TRBV7-8; J gene: TRBJ2-3; D gene: TRBD2; CDR3 protein: CASRETSGYTDTQYF; CDR3 DNA: TGTGCCAGCAGGGAAACTAGCGGCTACACAGATACGCAGTATTTT
clone size: many; V gene: TRBV12-3/TRBV12-4; J gene: TRBJ1-5; D gene: NA; CDR3 protein: CASSLSGAGPQHF; CDR3 DNA: TGTGCCAGCAGTTTGTCGGGGGCAGGGCCCCAGCATTTT
clone size: few; V gene: TRBV5-1; J gene: TRBJ1-1; D gene: NA; CDR3 protein: CASSLRGAGNTEAFF; CDR3 DNA: TGCGCCAGCAGCTTGCGGGGGGCAGGCAACACTGAAGCTTTCTTT
clone size: few; V gene: TRBV5-4; J gene: TRBJ2-3; D gene: TRBD2; CDR3 protein: CASSPGLAGPITDTQYF; CDR3 DNA: TGTGCCAGCAGCCCGGGACTAGCGGGACCCATCACAGATACGCAGTATTTT
clone size: NA; V gene: TRBV29-1; J gene: TRBJ2-3; D gene: TRBD2; CDR3 protein: CSAQTSGRTDTQYF; CDR3 DNA: TGCAGCGCCCAGACTAGCGGGAGAACAGATACGCAGTATTTT
clone size: NA; V gene: TRBV5-4; J gene: TRBJ2-1; D gene: TRBD1; CDR3 protein: CASRTGQEVDEQFF; CDR3 DNA: TGTGCCAGCAGAACGGGACAGGAGGTCGATGAGCAGTTCTTC
clone size: NA; V gene: TRBV12-3/TRBV12-4; J gene: TRBJ2-1; D gene: NA; CDR3 protein: CASSTFNEQFF; CDR3 DNA: TGTGCCAGCTCCACTTTCAATGAGCAGTTCTTC
clone size: NA; V gene: TRBV4-1; J gene: TRBJ2-1; D gene: NA; CDR3 protein: CASSQAETRGFNEQFF; CDR3 DNA: TGCGCCAGCAGCCAAGCGGAGACTAGAGGGTTCAATGAGCAGTTCTTC
clone size: NA; V gene: TRBV5-4; J gene: TRBJ2-1; D gene: TRBD1; CDR3 protein: CASSRDRAYYNEQFF; CDR3 DNA: TGTGCCAGCAGCCGGGACAGGGCCTACTACAATGAGCAGTTCTTC
clone size: NA; V gene: TRBV6-5; J gene: TRBJ2-1; D gene: NA; CDR3 protein: CATRYSPSSYNEQFF; CDR3 DNA: TGTGCCACCAGATACTCACCCAGCTCCTACAATGAGCAGTTCTTC
clone size: few; V gene: TRBV12-3/TRBV12-4; J gene: TRBJ2-7; D gene: TRBD2; CDR3 protein: CASRAGGGSSYEQYF; CDR3 DNA: TGTGCCAGCAGGGCTGGGGGGGGATCGAGCTACGAGCAGTACTTC
clone size: few; V gene: TRBV29-1; J gene: TRBJ2-5; D gene: TRBD1; CDR3 protein: CSVSQGAETQYF; CDR3 DNA: TGCAGCGTTTCACAGGGGGCGGAGACCCAGTACTTC
clone size: few; V gene: TRBV20-1; J gene: TRBJ2-3; D gene: NA; CDR3 protein: CSAGRDTDTQYF; CDR3 DNA: TGCAGTGCTGGTCGGGACACAGATACGCAGTATTTT
clone size: few; V gene: TRBV6-1; J gene: TRBJ2-7; D gene: NA; CDR3 protein: CASSRPGGVTYEQYF; CDR3 DNA: TGTGCCAGCAGTCGACCCGGGGGTGTCACCTACGAGCAGTACTTC